These T cell receptor beta chains were read from a single sample in a study of immune characterization of retroperitoneal liposarcoma. TCRdb called the PCR reads again in MiXCR, with one record for every CDR3 protein. The profile covers under 13,000 distinct CDR3 sequences, with 27% appearing a single time and around 8.3% taken by the ten largest. Specimen: tumor tissue. These receptor sequences come from a male donor with retroperitoneal liposarcoma. Both conserved end residues are part of each CDR3. The D gene is left open where the match is weak. The size of a clone is reported for some rows only, either as once, few or many, or as a class for expanded clones.

medium-sized	.	TRBV7-2	TRBJ2-3	CASSNTDTQYF	TGTGCCAGCAGCAACACAGATACGCAGTATTTT
.	TRBD2	TRBV6-1	TRBJ2-3	CASSPTEMLAGATDTQYF	TGTGCCAGCAGCCCAACTGAGATGTTAGCGGGGGCCACAGATACGCAGTATTTT
few	TRBD1	TRBV5-1	TRBJ1-1	CASSSTTGGNTEAFF	TGCGCCAGCAGCTCGACGACAGGGGGGAACACTGAAGCTTTCTTT
few	TRBD1	TRBV6-5	TRBJ2-1	CASSYSGERGLPHEQFF	TGTGCCAGCAGTTACTCGGGGGAGAGGGGGCTCCCCCATGAGCAGTTCTTC
.	.	TRBV4-1	TRBJ2-1	CASSPLNRGGVEQFF	TGCGCCAGCAGCCCCCTAAACAGGGGGGGCGTTGAGCAGTTCTTC
medium-sized	TRBD1	TRBV6-1	TRBJ2-7	CAATRDSDFYEQYF	TGTGCCGCCACCAGGGACAGCGACTTCTACGAGCAGTACTTC
.	.	TRBV7-8	TRBJ1-2	CASSSGTLDGGYTF	TGTGCCAGCAGCTCGGGGACGCTGGACGGAGGCTACACCTTC
many	TRBD1	TRBV12-3/TRBV12-4	TRBJ2-7	CASIRTGGFDEQYF	TGTGCCAGCATCCGGACAGGGGGCTTTGATGAGCAGTACTTC
many	TRBD1	TRBV11-2	TRBJ2-7	CASSPLSTGAAYEQYF	TGTGCCAGCAGCCCGTTATCGACAGGGGCCGCCTACGAGCAGTACTTC
medium-sized	.	TRBV7-2	TRBJ2-1	CASSLVGWEQFF	TGTGCCAGCAGCTTAGTAGGGTGGGAGCAGTTCTTC
.	.	TRBV6-6	TRBJ2-3	CASSYGGPSTDTQYF	TGTGCCAGCAGTTACGGGGGACCTAGCACAGATACGCAGTATTTT
medium-sized	.	TRBV6-1	TRBJ2-1	CASSTLDRSRSNEQFF	TGTGCCAGCAGTACACTTGACAGGTCTAGATCCAATGAGCAGTTCTTC
many	TRBD2	TRBV6-1	TRBJ2-7	CASSNNGGGRRNEQYF	TGTGCCAGCAGCAACAATGGCGGGGGTAGGAGAAATGAGCAGTACTTC
many	.	TRBV6-6	TRBJ2-1	CASSYRSSAYNEQFF	TGTGCCAGCAGTTACCGGTCTAGCGCGTACAATGAGCAGTTCTTC
few	.	TRBV11-2	TRBJ1-1	CASSFYLLYTEAFF	TGTGCCAGCAGCTTTTACCTTCTCTACACTGAAGCTTTCTTT
few	.	TRBV5-1	TRBJ2-5	CASWDLSYQETQYF	TGCGCCAGCTGGGACTTGTCTTACCAAGAGACCCAGTACTTC